A selection of T cell receptor beta chains follows, all from one sample in a study of siplizumab effects on memory and regulatory T cells. Sequencing was performed with immunoSEQ multiplex PCR; in TCRdb, only in-frame clones are kept and a portion is missing. The sample yields over 100,000 clones, roughly 90% seen once. The sample taken for sequencing was CD4+ T cells sorted from blood. These receptors were obtained from a human donor in good health. Both conserved end residues are part of each CDR3. D genes are given only for firm matches. Clone size is not always given. Where it is, it says once, few, many or a class for expanded clones.

>NA|TRBJ2-2|TRBV7-3|once
CASSLKAGTQPSNTGELFF
TGTGCCAGCAGCTTAAAGGCCGGGACACAGCCTTCGAACACCGGGGAGCTGTTTTTT
>NA|TRBJ1-6|TRBV5-4|once
CASSLAPGAYNSPLHF
TGTGCCAGCAGCTTGGCACCAGGAGCTTATAATTCACCCCTCCACTTT
>NA|TRBJ2-2|TRBV5-1|NA
CASNSAGNTGELFF
TGCGCCAGCAATTCCGCGGGGAACACCGGGGAGCTGTTTTTT
>NA|TRBJ1-5|TRBV4-1|NA
CASSQGILNRNQPQHF
TGCGCCAGCAGCCAAGGAATTTTAAACAGGAATCAGCCCCAGCATTTT
>TRBD1|TRBJ1-4|TRBV28|NA
CASSSASGTGDGKLFF
TGTGCCAGCAGCTCTGCATCCGGGACAGGGGACGGAAAACTGTTTTTT
>TRBD1|TRBJ1-1|TRBV6-5|NA
CASRAGGSGNTEAFF
TGTGCCAGCAGGGCAGGGGGATCGGGGAACACTGAAGCTTTCTTT
>NA|TRBJ2-5|TRBV11-3|NA
CASSLGTQTQYF
TGTGCCAGCAGCTTAGGGACCCAGACCCAGTACTTC
>TRBD1|TRBJ1-1|TRBV14|NA
CASSLQTGWVTEAFF
TGTGCCAGCAGCCTCCAGACAGGGTGGGTCACTGAAGCTTTCTTT
>TRBD1|TRBJ1-6|TRBV7-9|NA
CASSLAGTENSPLHF
TGTGCCAGCAGCTTAGCGGGGACAGAGAATTCACCCCTCCACTTT
>TRBD2|TRBJ2-7|TRBV28|NA
CASSRGTRSSYEQYF
TGTGCCAGCAGCCGCGGGACTAGAAGCTCCTACGAGCAGTACTTC
>TRBD2|TRBJ2-3|TRBV5-1|NA
CASSLVQSGDTDTQYF
TGCGCCAGCAGCTTGGTTCAGAGCGGGGACACAGATACGCAGTATTTT
>NA|TRBJ2-7|TRBV19|NA
CASSFQGRGEQYF
TGTGCCAGTAGTTTTCAGGGGAGAGGCGAGCAGTACTTC
>NA|TRBJ2-6|TRBV18|once
CASSPGSVGRKSSGANVLTF
TGTGCCAGCTCACCCGGGTCTGTTGGCAGGAAATCCTCTGGGGCCAACGTCCTGACTTTC
>NA|TRBJ1-5|TRBV6-1|NA
CASSDIFNNQPQHF
TGTGCCAGCAGTGACATCTTTAACAATCAGCCCCAGCATTTT
>TRBD2|TRBJ2-7|TRBV19|NA
CASSPPGLGQYEQYF
TGTGCCAGTAGCCCACCCGGACTAGGTCAGTACGAGCAGTACTTC
>NA|TRBJ2-1|TRBV7-2|NA
CASSLVRGSYNEQFF
TGTGCCAGCAGCCTTGTAAGGGGGTCCTACAATGAGCAGTTCTTC
>TRBD2|TRBJ2-7|TRBV19|once
CASSIGPSGRAAGYEQYF
TGTGCCAGTAGTATAGGTCCTAGCGGGAGGGCGGCGGGATACGAGCAGTACTTC
>TRBD1|TRBJ1-4|TRBV7-2|NA
CASSLDRGHEKLFF
TGTGCCAGCAGCTTAGACAGGGGGCACGAAAAACTGTTTTTT
>TRBD2|TRBJ2-1|TRBV10-3|NA
CAISDGLGRGGNEQFF
TGTGCCATCAGTGATGGGCTGGGCCGGGGGGGCAATGAGCAGTTCTTC
>NA|TRBJ1-5|TRBV7-9|NA
CASSFTENQPQHF
TGTGCCAGCAGCTTTACGGAAAATCAGCCCCAGCATTTT
>TRBD1|TRBJ1-2|TRBV25-1|NA
CASSPAQGASNYGYTF
TGTGCCAGCAGCCCTGCGCAGGGGGCTTCCAACTATGGCTACACCTTC
>NA|TRBJ2-1|TRBV28|NA
CASSPTNSGINEQFF
TGTGCCAGCAGTCCCACTAATAGCGGAATTAATGAGCAGTTCTTC
>TRBD1|TRBJ2-2|TRBV18|NA
CASSPQRQGRLFF
TGTGCCAGCTCACCACAACGACAGGGACGGCTGTTTTTT
>NA|TRBJ1-5|TRBV5-1|NA
CASSLQDSNQPQHF
TGCGCCAGCAGCTTACAGGATAGCAATCAGCCCCAGCATTTT
>NA|TRBJ1-5|TRBV2|NA
CASGTHNQPQHF
TGTGCCAGCGGGACACATAATCAGCCCCAGCATTTT
>NA|TRBJ1-2|TRBV4-1|NA
CASSLYLRYGYTF
TGCGCCAGCAGCCTGTACCTCAGATATGGCTACACCTTC
>TRBD2|TRBJ2-7|TRBV5-6|NA
CASSRTSFYEQYF
TGTGCCAGCAGCCGGACTAGCTTCTACGAGCAGTACTTC
>TRBD1|TRBJ1-4|TRBV10-3|once
CAISEPSGQGGKLFF
TGTGCCATCAGTGAGCCGAGTGGACAGGGAGGGAAACTGTTTTTT
>NA|TRBJ2-3|TRBV18|NA
CASSVGDTTDTQYF
TGTGCCAGCTCAGTCGGAGACACCACAGATACGCAGTATTTT
>TRBD1|TRBJ1-2|TRBV13|NA
CASSLLDRGTSGYTF
TGTGCCAGCAGCTTACTCGACAGGGGCACGTCTGGCTACACCTTC
>TRBD2|TRBJ2-5|TRBV10-3|NA
CAISKPGLAETQYF
TGTGCCATCAGCAAACCGGGACTAGCGGAGACCCAGTACTTC